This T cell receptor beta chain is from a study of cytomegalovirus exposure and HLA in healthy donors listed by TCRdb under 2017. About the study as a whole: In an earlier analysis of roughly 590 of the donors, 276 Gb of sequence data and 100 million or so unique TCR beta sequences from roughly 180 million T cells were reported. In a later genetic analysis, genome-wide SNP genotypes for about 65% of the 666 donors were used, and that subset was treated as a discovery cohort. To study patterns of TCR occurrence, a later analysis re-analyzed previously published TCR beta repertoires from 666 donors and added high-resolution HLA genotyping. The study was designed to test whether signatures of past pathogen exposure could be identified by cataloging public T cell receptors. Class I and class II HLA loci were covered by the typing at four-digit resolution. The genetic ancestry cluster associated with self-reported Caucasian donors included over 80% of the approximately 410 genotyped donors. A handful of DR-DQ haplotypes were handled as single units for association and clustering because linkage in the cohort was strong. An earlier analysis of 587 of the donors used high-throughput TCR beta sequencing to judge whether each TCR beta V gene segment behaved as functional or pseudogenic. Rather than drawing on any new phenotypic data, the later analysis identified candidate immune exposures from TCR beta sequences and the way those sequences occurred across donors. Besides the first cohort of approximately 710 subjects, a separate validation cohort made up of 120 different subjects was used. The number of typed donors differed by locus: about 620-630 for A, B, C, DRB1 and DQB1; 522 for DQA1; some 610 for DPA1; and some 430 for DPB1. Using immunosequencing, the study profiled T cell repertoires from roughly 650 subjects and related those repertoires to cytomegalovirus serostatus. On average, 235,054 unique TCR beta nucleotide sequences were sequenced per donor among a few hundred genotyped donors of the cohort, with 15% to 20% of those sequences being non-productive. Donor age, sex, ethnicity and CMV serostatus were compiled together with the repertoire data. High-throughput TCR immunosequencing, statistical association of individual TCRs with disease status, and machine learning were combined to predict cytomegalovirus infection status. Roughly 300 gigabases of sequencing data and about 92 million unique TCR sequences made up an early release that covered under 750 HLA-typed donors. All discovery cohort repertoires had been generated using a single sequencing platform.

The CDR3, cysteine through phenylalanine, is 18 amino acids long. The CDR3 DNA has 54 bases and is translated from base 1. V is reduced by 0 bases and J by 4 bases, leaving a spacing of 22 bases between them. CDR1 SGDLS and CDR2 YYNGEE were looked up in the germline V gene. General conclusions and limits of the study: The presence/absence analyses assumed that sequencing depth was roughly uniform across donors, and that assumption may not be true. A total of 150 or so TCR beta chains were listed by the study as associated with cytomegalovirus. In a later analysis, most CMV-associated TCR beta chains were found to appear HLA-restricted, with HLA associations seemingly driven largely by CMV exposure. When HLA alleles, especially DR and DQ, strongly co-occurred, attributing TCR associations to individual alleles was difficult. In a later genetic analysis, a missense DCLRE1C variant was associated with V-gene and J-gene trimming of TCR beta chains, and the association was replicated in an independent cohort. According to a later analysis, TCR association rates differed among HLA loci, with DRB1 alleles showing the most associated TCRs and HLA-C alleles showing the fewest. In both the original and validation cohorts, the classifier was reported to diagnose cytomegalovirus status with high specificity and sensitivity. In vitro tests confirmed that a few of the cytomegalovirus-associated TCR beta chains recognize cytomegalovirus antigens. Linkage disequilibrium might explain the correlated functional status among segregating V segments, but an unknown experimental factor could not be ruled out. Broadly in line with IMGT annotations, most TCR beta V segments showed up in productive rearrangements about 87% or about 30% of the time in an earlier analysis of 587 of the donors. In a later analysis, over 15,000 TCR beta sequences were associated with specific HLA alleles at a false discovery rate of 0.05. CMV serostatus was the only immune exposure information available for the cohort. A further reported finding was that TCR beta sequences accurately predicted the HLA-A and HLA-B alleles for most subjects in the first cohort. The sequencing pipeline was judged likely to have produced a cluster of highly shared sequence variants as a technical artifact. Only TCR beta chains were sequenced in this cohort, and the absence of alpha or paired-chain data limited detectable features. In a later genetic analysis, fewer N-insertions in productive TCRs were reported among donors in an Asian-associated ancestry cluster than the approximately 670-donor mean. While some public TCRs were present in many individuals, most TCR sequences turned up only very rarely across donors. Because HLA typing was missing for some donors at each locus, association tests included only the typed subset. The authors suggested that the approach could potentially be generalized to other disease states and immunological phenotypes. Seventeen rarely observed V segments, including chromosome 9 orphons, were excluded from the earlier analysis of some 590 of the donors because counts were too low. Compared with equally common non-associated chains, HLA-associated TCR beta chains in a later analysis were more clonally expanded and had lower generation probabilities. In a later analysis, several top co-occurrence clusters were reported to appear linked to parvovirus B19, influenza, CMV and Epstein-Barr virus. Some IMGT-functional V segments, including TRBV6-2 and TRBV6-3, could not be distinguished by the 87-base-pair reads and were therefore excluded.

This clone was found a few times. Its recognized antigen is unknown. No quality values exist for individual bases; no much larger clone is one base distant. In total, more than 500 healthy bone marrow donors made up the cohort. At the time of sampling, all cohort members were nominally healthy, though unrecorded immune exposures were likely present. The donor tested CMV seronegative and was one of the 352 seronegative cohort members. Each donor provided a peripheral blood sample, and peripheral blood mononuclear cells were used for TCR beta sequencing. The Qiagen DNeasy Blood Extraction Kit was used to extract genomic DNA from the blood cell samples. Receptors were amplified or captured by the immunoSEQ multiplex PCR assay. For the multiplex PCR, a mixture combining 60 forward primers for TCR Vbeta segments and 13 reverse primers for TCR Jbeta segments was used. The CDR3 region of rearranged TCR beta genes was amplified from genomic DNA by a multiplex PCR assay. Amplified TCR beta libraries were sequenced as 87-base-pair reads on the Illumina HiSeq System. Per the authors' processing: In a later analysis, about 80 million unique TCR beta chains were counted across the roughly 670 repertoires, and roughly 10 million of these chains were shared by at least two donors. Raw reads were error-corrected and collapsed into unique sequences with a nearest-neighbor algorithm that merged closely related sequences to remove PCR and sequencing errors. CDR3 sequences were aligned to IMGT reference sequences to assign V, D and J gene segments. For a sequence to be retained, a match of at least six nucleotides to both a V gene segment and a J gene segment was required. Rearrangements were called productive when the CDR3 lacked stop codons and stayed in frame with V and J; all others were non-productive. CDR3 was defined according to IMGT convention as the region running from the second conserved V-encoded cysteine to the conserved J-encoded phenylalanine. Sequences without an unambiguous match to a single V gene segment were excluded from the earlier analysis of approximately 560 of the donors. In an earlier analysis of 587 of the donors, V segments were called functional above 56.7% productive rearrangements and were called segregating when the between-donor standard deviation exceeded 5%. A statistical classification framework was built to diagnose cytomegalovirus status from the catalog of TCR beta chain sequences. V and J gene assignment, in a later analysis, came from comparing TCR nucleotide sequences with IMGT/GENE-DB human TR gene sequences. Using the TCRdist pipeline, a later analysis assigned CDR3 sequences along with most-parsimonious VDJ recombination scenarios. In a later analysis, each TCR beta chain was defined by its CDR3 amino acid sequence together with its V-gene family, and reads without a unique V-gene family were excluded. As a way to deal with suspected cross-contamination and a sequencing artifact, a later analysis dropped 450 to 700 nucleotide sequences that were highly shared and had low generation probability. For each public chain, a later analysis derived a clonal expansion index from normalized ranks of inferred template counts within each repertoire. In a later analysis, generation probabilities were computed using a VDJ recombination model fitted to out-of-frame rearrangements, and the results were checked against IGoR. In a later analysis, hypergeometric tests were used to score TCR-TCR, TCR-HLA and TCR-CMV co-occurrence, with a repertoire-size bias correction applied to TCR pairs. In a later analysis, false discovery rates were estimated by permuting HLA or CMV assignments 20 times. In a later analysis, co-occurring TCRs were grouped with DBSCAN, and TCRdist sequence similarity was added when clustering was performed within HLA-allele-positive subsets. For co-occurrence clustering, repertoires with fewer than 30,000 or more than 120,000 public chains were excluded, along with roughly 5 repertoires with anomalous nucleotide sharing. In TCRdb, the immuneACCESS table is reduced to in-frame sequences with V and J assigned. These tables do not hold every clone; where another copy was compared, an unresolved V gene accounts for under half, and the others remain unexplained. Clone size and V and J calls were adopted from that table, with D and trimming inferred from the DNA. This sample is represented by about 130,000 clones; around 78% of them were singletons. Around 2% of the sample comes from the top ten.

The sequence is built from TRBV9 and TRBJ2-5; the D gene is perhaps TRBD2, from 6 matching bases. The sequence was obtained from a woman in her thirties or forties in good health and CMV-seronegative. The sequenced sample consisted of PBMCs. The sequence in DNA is TGTGCCAGCAGCGTAGAAGGGGACTCCCATTTTCGTGGAGAGACCCAGTACTTC. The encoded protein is CASSVEGDSHFRGETQYF.